This TCR beta chain was sequenced for a study of shared clonotypes between healthy human individuals. Broader study findings: With few donors, the genetic and exposure-history diversity represented was limited.

About this clone: As yet, its antigen is unknown.

CD45RO-negative, CCR7-selected cells formed the naive CD8 fraction, which excluded terminally differentiated effector memory CD45RA+ cells. Repertoires were generated with immunoSEQ multiplex PCR, while TCRdb's copy carries only in-frame clones and drops some. The sample carries about 1,900,000 clones, roughly 95% recorded once. The ends lost 6 bases at V and 5 bases at J; junction bases unmatched: 5. CDR1 and CDR2 from the germline V gene are MNHEY and SMNVEV (reference sequence). The CDR3 contains 14 residues. Sequencing used naive CD8+ T cells sorted from blood. The gene calls are TRBV27 and TRBJ2-7; TRBD1 aligns across 12 bases. This clonotype originated in a man in his late teens or twenties in good health. This CDR3 reads CASSAGTGGNEQYF. DNA for the CDR3: TGTGCCAGCAGCGCCGGGACAGGGGGCAACGAGCAGTACTTC.